A few counts support the clone carrying this TCR beta chain. Its cognate antigen is unknown. One end of the junction does not line up with germline, which may come from a read error. The data were taken from a study of T cells after yellow fever vaccination. Points from the study as a whole: CD4 and CD8 compartments shared a small share of clonotypes, likely from convergent recombination. FACS-sorted repertoires might harbor abundant contaminating clonotypes from the bulk population.

CDR1 and CDR2 from the germline V gene are SQVTM and ANQGSEA. The CDR3 has 10 amino acids. As TCR cDNA was made by 5'RACE template switching, a universal primer site and UMIs were added. TCRdb independently ran MiXCR on the 5' RACE reads; one entry per CDR3 protein. Among just over 300,000 distinct CDR3 sequences listed, 3.6% were seen once. The sequenced sample was PBMCs, obtained on the day of the yellow fever booster vaccination. The TCR sequence derives from a man between 18 and 29 years old who received the YFV17D yellow fever vaccine. This chain joins TRBV29-1 and TRBJ2-3; 7 bases map to TRBD2. CDR3 in amino acids: CSDGLVMGNF. The CDR3 DNA follows: TGCAGCGACGGACTAGTTATGGGAAATTTT.